This T cell receptor (beta chain) was recorded in a study of Graves' ophthalmopathy and Graves' hyperthyroidism. Overall study context: Peripheral blood samples were taken at initial diagnosis, before any treatment. Study-level points and caveats: Blood also carried most expanded thyroid clonotypes exceeding 0.001 frequency.

Certain patients, namely those with other autoimmune diseases, uncontrolled infections, pregnancy or lactation, were excluded. PBMCs were obtained from 8.5 to 10 ml of fresh peripheral blood. Trimming removed 2 bases at V and 1 base at J, with 6 bases between. The CDR3 sequence is 13 residues long. CDR1 DFQATT and CDR2 SNEGSKA come from the germline V gene (reference sequence). For repertoire sequencing, the TCR beta CDR3 regions were amplified from RNA transcripts. HTBI primers primed a first-round RT-PCR, and a second-round multiplex PCR followed. TCRdb passed the multiplex PCR reads through MiXCR, listing each CDR3 protein once. The sample lists 740,000 or so distinct CDR3 sequences, 35% to 50% occurring once. In its sample, this clonotype was seen a few times. Its antigen is still unknown.

The rearrangement joins TRBV20-1 to TRBJ1-5; D call uncertain. The material sequenced was peripheral blood. This receptor was identified in an adult man with Graves' ophthalmopathy. CDR3 amino acids: CSARSDSNQPQHF. The CDR3, as DNA: TGCAGTGCTAGATCCGACAGCAATCAGCCCCAGCATTTT.